This T cell receptor (beta chain) is from a study of blood T cell repertoires in COVID-19. Sequencing was performed with immunoSEQ multiplex PCR; in TCRdb, only in-frame clones are kept and a portion is missing. The sample has tens of thousands of clones; approximately 88% are singletons. V lost 0 bases, J lost 4 bases, and 12 bases stayed unmatched. In germline, CDR1 is SGHRS, CDR2 YFSETQ. The CDR3 is 17 residues long. This rearrangement joins TRBV5-1 to TRBJ1-2; 7 bases match TRBD1. Sequencing was carried out using peripheral blood. This sequence originates from a man in his fifties or sixties with acute or convalescent COVID-19. This chain's CDR3 is CASSLGWDSYPSYGYTF. The CDR3 nucleotides are TGCGCCAGCAGCTTGGGGTGGGACAGCTACCCTAGCTATGGCTACACCTTC.